This T cell receptor (beta chain) was observed in a study of T cell changes during pregnancy in multiple sclerosis. TCRdb keeps only in-frame clones here, not all; method: immunoSEQ multiplex PCR. In the table there are 45,000 to 60,000 clones, around 87% of which are singletons. Sequenced material: CD8+ T cells from peripheral blood mononuclear cells, taken in the second trimester of pregnancy. The source of this sequence is a female donor with multiple sclerosis, enrolled in a pregnancy study.

This chain's CDR3 is CASSTRTNQETQYF. The CDR3 DNA sequence: TGTGCCAGCAGCACCCGGACTAACCAAGAGACCCAGTACTTC. V and J are TRBV28 and TRBJ2-5; D possibly corresponds to TRBD2 (6 bases). The CDR3 is 14 amino acids. V lost 6 bases and J lost 0, with 11 bases in between. In germline, CDR1 is MDHEN, CDR2 SYDVKM.